Presented here are 17 T cell receptor beta chains from one specimen sequenced in a study of T cells in Graves' hyperthyroidism and ophthalmopathy (dated by TCRdb to about 2019). The library was prepared using multiplex PCR. The sequencer listed for this sample is Illumina HiSeq 2000. The TCR beta CDR3 regions were amplified from RNA transcripts. The TCR CDR3 was subjected to a first round of RT-PCR using the HTBI primer set and the Qiagen OneStep RT-PCR kit. Through fastp at Q25 and MiXCR, TCRdb rebuilt clones from the public reads, retaining in-frame beta chains. Under each unique CDR3 protein, matching rows form one entry showing the most common genes and DNA. A total of about 560,000 distinct CDR3 sequences appear in this sample, 15% to 18% of them only once. Of the sample, around 7.8% falls within the top ten clones. The sequencing input was blood. The receptors originated from a woman aged 30 to 39 with Graves' hyperthyroidism.

This clonotype was detected many times. The V and J genes are TRBV28 and TRBJ2-3; a weak D match, TRBD2 (5 bases). Germline lookup yields CDR1 MDHEN and CDR2 SYDVKM. V shed 5 bases and J shed 4 bases, with 13 bases lying between them. The CDR3 runs 14 residues. For the CDR3, the DNA is TGTGCCAGCAGTCTTACAGCGGCGGCAGATACGCAGTATTTT. This translates into CASSLTAAADTQYF.

J is TRBJ2-2 and V is TRBV5-6; 10 nucleotides agree with TRBD2. J was trimmed by 5 bases and V by 2 bases; bases with no gene match: 9. Looked up from germline, CDR1 is SGHDT and CDR2 is YYEEEE. The CDR3 contains 17 residues. CDR3 sequence: CASSFQAGGPRTGELFF. The CDR3 DNA is TGTGCCAGCAGCTTCCAAGCGGGAGGGCCGAGGACCGGGGAGCTGTTTTTT. The entire variable domain, with the rest obtained from reference TRBV5-6 and TRBJ2-2, is as follows: DAGVTQSPTHLIKTRGQQVTLRCSPKSGHDTVSWYQQALGQGPQFIFQYYEEEERQRGNFPDRFSGHQFPNYSSELNVNALLLGDSALYLCASSFQAGGPRTGELFFGEGSRLTVL.

This clonotype has at least ten counts. The chain uses TRBV20-1 and TRBJ2-5; no firm D call. Germline lookup yields CDR1 DFQATT and CDR2 SNEGSKA (reference sequence). The V end was cut by 3 bases, the J end by 3 bases, with 17 bases between. There are 15 residues in the CDR3. The CDR3 region is CSAREWDILEETQYF. CDR3 nucleotide sequence: TGCAGTGCTAGGGAATGGGATATTTTGGAAGAGACCCAGTACTTC.

The sample holds many counts of this clonotype. This sequence joins TRBV12-3 or TRBV12-4 and TRBJ2-1; 8 nucleotides line up with TRBD2. CDR3 length equals 14 residues. The ends lost 7 bases at V and 7 bases at J; junction bases unmatched: 9. In nucleotides, the CDR3 is TGTGCCAGCACCTTTAGCGGGAAAGGGAATGAGCAGTTCTTC. Its protein is CASTFSGKGNEQFF.

The chain couples TRBV19 to TRBJ1-5; unclear D gene. CDR3 length: 15 residues. Trimming stripped 1 base from V and 3 bases from J, with 10 bases between. Germline CDR1 is LNHDA and CDR2 is SQIVND (reference sequence). The CDR3 DNA reads TGTGCCAGTAGTATAGCCGGCGGTCTCAATCAGCCCCAGCATTTT. It yields the protein CASSIAGGLNQPQHF. Together with reference TRBV19 and TRBJ1-5, the CDR3 gives the full variable domain: DGGITQSPKYLFRKEGQNVTLSCEQNLNHDAMYWYRQDPGQGLRLIYYSQIVNDFQKGDIAEGYSVSREKKESFPLTVTSAQKNPTAFYLCASSIAGGLNQPQHFGDGTRLSIL.

This clonotype came up many times. The rearrangement joins TRBV20-1 to TRBJ2-3; 7 bases match TRBD2. Germline values: CDR1 DFQATT, CDR2 SNEGSKA (reference sequence). The CDR3 spans 14 residues. V was pared by 3 bases and J by 2 bases, with 5 bases of the junction left unmatched. The CDR3 spells CSASRGSSTDTQYF. DNA for the CDR3: TGCAGTGCTAGTCGCGGGAGCTCCACAGATACGCAGTATTTT.

The table lists this clonotype with a few counts. Here the CDR3 reads CASSYLAGETDTQYF. DNA for the CDR3: TGTGCCAGCAGTTATCTAGCGGGAGAGACAGATACGCAGTATTTT. The chain employs TRBV6-1 and TRBJ2-3, with 10 nucleotides matching TRBD2. The CDR3 has 15 residues. Germline V gene lookup returns CDR1 MNHNS and CDR2 SASEGT. J was trimmed by 3 bases and V by 5 bases; bases with no gene match: 5.

This clonotype was found many times. This chain links TRBV12-3 or TRBV12-4 with TRBJ1-1; the D gene is possibly TRBD1 (6 bases). The ends were cut back, 6 bases at V and 1 base at J, with 12 bases in the middle. The CDR3 is made up of 14 amino acids. CDR3 bases: TGTGCCAGCAGGAGACAGGCCCAGAACACTGAAGCTTTCTTT. Protein: CASRRQAQNTEAFF.

Many counts were recorded for this clonotype. The chain uses TRBV27 and TRBJ1-1; D may be TRBD1 (5 bases). The CDR3 sequence is 12 residues long. V was trimmed by 8 bases and J by 4 bases, leaving 11 bases between them. CDR1 is MNHEY, CDR2 SMNVEV, per germline (reference sequence). CDR3 DNA: TGTGCCAGCGCGACGGGGGGCACTGAAGCTTTCTTT. It translates to CASATGGTEAFF.

There are many counts of this clonotype. The chain joins TRBV12-3 or TRBV12-4 to TRBJ2-7, with TRBD1 identical over 8 bases. V lost 6 bases to trimming and J lost 6 bases; unmatched junction nucleotides: 13. The length of the CDR3 is 15 residues. This chain's CDR3 is CASRPPQGAGGEQYF. DNA of the CDR3: TGTGCCAGCAGGCCACCCCAGGGGGCTGGGGGCGAGCAGTACTTC.

This clonotype has a handful of counts. This sequence joins TRBV3-1 and TRBJ2-3, with TRBD1 matching 7 bases. V lost 3 bases and J lost 5; bases outside the gene matches: 2. The CDR3 runs 13 residues. CDR1 is LGHDT, CDR2 YNNKEL, per germline (reference sequence). In nucleotides, the CDR3 is TGTGCCAGCAGCCAGAGGGGGCAAGATACGCAGTATTTT. As protein: CASSQRGQDTQYF.

This chain links TRBV10-3 with TRBJ2-3; D ambiguous. The CDR3 extends over 14 amino acids. CDR1 and CDR2 from the germline V gene are ENHRY and SYGVKD. V shed 4 bases and J shed 4 bases, with 12 bases lying between them. Written as DNA, the CDR3 is TGTGCCATCAGTGCCACACTGGGCGCAGATACGCAGTATTTT. Protein product: CAISATLGADTQYF.

This clonotype was counted many times. The genes are TRBV7-3 and TRBJ2-1, with D possibly matching TRBD2 (5 bases). The CDR3 totals 12 residues. V dropped 5 bases and J dropped 9 bases, with 11 bases sitting between them. In germline, CDR1 is SGHTA, CDR2 FQGTGA. This CDR3 reads CASSTAEGEQFF. As DNA, the CDR3 is TGTGCCAGCAGCACCGCAGAGGGTGAGCAGTTCTTC.

This clonotype occurred many times. V is TRBV11-2 and J is TRBJ1-1; D may be TRBD1 (6 bases). CDR3 length: 15 residues. Looked up from germline, CDR1 is SGHAT and CDR2 is FQNNGV. V was cut by 3 bases and J by 3 bases, with 14 bases left in between. The CDR3 DNA reads TGTGCCAGCAGCTTCGTGGGGGGCCCCTACACTGAAGCTTTCTTT. Translation gives CASSFVGGPYTEAFF. Full variable domain (rest looked up from reference TRBV11-2 and TRBJ1-1): EAGVAQSPRYKIIEKRQSVAFWCNPISGHATLYWYQQILGQGPKLLIQFQNNGVVDDSQLPKDRFSAERLKGVDSTLKIQPAKLEDSAVYLCASSFVGGPYTEAFFGQGTRLTVV.

CDR3 sequence: CASSYPDGYHYNEQFF. CDR3 nucleotide sequence: TGTGCCAGCAGTTACCCGGACGGTTACCACTACAATGAGCAGTTCTTC. V usage is TRBV6-9 and J usage is TRBJ2-1; no firm D call. Trimming removed 3 bases from V and 3 bases from J, with 15 bases in between. CDR1 is MNHGY, CDR2 SVAAGI, per germline. The CDR3 covers 16 residues.

As concerns this clonotype: Just one base apart from a much larger clone, this may be a read error. The V and J genes are TRBV28 and TRBJ2-3, with D tentatively TRBD2 (6 bases). CDR1 and CDR2 from the germline V gene are MDHEN and SYDVKM. The CDR3 is made up of 15 amino acids. CDR3 bases: TGTGCCGGCAGGCGGGACGGGGAGTACACAGATACGCAGTATTTT. Its translation: CAGRRDGEYTDTQYF.

Concerning this clonotype: Mismatch with germline at one junction end may stem from a read error. This sequence joins TRBV5-6 and TRBJ2-5, with 9 bases matching TRBD2. Germline V lookup: CDR1 SGHDT, CDR2 YYEEEE. There are 16 residues in the CDR3. The CDR3 region is CVSTNGGLAGRGTQYF. CDR3 nucleotide sequence: TGTGTCAGCACCAACGGTGGGCTAGCGGGAAGAGGGACCCAGTACTTC.